This record concerns one T cell receptor (beta chain) sequence. A junction end diverges from the germline sequence, so it may reflect a read error. This specimen comes from a study of glioma-infiltrating T cells after dendritic cell vaccination. Across the whole study: Autologous tumor lysate was loaded overnight onto monocyte-derived dendritic cells grown about 7 days with IL-4 and GM-CSF.

The immunoSEQ assay amplified TCRB CDR3 from up to 2 ug DNA. Assay: immunoSEQ multiplex PCR; the TCRdb copy retains only in-frame clones and omits some. In the table there are about 82,000 clones, roughly 90% of which are singletons. None of the glioblastoma patients had an isocitrate dehydrogenase mutation. The sample in question was blood, obtained before dendritic cell vaccination. The TCR was taken from a human donor with glioblastoma.

The CDR3 coding sequence is TGTGCCAGCAGACAGGGAACCACCATATATTTT. Encoded protein: CASRQGTTIYF. The chain is built from TRBV6-1 and TRBJ1-3; D may be TRBD1 (6 bases). CDR3 length: 11 amino acids. Germline V gene data show CDR1 as MNHNS and CDR2 as SASEGT.